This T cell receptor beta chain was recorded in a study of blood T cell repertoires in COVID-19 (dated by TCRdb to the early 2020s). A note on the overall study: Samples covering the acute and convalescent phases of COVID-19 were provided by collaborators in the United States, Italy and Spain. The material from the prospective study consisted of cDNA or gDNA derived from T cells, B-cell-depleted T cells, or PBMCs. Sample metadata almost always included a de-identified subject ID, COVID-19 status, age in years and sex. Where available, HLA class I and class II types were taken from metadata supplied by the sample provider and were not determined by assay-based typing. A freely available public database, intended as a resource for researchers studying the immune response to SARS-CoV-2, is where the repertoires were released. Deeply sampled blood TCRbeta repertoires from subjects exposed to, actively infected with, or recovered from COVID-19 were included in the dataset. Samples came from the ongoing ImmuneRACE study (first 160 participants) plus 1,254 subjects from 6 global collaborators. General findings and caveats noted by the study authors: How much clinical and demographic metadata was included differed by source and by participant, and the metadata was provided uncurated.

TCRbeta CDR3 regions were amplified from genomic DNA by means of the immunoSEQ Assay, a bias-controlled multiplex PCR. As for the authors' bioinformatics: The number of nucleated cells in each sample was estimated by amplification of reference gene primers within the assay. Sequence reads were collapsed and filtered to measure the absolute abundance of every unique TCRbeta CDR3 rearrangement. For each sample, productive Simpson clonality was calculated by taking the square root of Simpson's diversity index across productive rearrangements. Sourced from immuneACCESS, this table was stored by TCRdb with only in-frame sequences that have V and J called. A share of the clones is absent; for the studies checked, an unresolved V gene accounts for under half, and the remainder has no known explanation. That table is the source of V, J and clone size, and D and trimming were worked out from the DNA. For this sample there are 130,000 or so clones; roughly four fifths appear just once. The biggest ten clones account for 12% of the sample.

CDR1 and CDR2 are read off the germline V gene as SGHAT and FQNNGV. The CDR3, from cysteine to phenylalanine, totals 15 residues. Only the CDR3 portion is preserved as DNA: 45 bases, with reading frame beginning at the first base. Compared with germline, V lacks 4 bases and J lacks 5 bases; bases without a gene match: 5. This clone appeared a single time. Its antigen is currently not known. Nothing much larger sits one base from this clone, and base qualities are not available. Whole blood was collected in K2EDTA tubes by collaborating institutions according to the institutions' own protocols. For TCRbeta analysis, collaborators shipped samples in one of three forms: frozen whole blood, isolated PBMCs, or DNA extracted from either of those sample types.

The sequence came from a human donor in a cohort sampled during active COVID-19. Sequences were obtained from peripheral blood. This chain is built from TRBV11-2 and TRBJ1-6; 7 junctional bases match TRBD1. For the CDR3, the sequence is CASSSRQGHNSPLHF. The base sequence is TGTGCCAGCAGCTCCCGACAGGGACATAATTCACCCCTCCACTTT.